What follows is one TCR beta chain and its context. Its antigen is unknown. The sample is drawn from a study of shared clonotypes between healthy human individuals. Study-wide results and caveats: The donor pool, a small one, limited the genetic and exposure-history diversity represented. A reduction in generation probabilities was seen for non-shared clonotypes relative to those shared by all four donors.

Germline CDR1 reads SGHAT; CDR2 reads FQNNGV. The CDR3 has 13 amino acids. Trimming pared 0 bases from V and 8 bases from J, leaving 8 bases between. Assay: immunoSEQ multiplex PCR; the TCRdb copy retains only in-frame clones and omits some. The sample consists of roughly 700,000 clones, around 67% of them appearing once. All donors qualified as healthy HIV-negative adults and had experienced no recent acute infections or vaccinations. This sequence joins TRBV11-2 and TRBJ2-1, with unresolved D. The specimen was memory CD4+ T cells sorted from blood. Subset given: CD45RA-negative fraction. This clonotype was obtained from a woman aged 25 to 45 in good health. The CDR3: CASSLDLLYEQFF. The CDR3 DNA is TGTGCCAGCAGCTTAGATCTACTATATGAGCAGTTCTTC. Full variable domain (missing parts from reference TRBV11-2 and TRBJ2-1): EAGVAQSPRYKIIEKRQSVAFWCNPISGHATLYWYQQILGQGPKLLIQFQNNGVVDDSQLPKDRFSAERLKGVDSTLKIQPAKLEDSAVYLCASSLDLLYEQFFGPGTRLTVL.